The clone carrying this T cell receptor (beta chain) came up a few times. Its cognate antigen is unknown. Treatment noted: approximately 9-day PBMC culture with coronavirus spike peptide pools or control peptides (ViraFEST assay). The Oncomine TCR Beta short-read assay was applied to DNA of cultured CD4+ T cells. TCRdb independently ran MiXCR on the PCR reads; one entry per CDR3 protein. The table has approximately 20,000 distinct CDR3 sequences, less than 65% seen once. The data originate from a study of vaccination and CD4 T cells after COVID-19. V gave up 4 bases and J gave up 7 bases; unmatched junction bases: 8. Germline V gene data show CDR1 as LNHDA and CDR2 as SQIVND (reference sequence). This CDR3 is built from 15 residues.

The rearrangement joins TRBV19 to TRBJ1-5; TRBD1 agrees at 9 bases. The clonotype comes from a human donor who had recovered from COVID-19. The sample consisted of CD4+ T cells from blood, cultured in vitro. The CDR3 DNA reads TGTGCCAGTAGTAAAACAGGGGGCGCAGGACAGCCCCAGCATTTT. This codes for CASSKTGGAGQPQHF.